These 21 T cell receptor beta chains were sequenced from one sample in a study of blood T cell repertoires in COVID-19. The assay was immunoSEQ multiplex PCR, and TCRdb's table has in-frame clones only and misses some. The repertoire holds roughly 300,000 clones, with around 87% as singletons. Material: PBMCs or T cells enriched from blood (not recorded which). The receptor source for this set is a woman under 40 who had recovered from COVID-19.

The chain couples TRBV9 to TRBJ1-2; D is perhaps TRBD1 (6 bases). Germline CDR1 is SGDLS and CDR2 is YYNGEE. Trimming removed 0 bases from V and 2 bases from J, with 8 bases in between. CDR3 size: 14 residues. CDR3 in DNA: TGTGCCAGCAGCGTAGCTACAGGGAACTATGGCTACACCTTC. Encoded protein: CASSVATGNYGYTF.

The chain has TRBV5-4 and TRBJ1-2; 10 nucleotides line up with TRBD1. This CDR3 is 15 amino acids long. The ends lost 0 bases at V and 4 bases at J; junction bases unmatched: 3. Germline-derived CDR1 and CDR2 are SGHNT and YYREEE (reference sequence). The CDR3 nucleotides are TGTGCCAGCAGCTTGGGACAGGGGGCGGTCTATGGCTACACCTTC. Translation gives CASSLGQGAVYGYTF.

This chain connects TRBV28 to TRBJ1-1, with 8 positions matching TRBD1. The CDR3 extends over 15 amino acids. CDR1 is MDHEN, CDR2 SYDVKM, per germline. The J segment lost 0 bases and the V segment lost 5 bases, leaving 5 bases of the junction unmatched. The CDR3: CASSPAGQVNTEAFF. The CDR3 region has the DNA TGTGCCAGCAGTCCCGCGGGACAGGTGAACACTGAAGCTTTCTTT.

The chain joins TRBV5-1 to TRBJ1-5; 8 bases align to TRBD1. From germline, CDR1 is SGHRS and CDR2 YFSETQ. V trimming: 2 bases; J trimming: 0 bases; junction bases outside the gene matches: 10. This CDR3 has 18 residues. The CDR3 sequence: CASSFDPQGAGSNQPQHF. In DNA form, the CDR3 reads TGCGCCAGCAGCTTCGATCCCCAGGGGGCAGGTAGCAATCAGCCCCAGCATTTT.

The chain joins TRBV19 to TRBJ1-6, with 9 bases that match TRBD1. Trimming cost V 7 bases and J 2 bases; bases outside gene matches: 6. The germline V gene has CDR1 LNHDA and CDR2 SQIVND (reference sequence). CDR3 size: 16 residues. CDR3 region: CASTRTGVTYNSPLHF. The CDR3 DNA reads TGTGCCAGTACCCGGACAGGGGTCACCTATAATTCACCCCTCCACTTT.

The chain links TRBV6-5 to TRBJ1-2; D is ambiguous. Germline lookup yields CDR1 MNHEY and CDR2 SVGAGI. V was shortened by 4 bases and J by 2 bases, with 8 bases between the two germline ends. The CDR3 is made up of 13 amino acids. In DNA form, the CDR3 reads TGTGCCAGCAGTTTAGACTGGAACTATGGCTACACCTTC. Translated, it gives CASSLDWNYGYTF.

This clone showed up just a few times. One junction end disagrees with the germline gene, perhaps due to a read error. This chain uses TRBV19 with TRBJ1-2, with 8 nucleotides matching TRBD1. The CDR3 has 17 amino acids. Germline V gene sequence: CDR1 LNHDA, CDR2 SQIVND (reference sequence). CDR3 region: CASRIGTGNVGPFGYTF. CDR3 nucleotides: TGTGCCAGTAGGATAGGGACAGGCAACGTGGGGCCCTTTGGCTACACCTTC. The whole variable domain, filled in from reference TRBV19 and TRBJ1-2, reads DGGITQSPKYLFRKEGQNVTLSCEQNLNHDAMYWYRQDPGQGLRLIYYSQIVNDFQKGDIAEGYSVSREKKESFPLTVTSAQKNPTAFYLCASRIGTGNVGPFGYTFGSGTRLTVV.

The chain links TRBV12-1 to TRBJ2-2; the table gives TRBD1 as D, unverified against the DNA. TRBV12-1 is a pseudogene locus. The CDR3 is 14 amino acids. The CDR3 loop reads CASRPDSRSGELFF. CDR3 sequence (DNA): TGTGCCAGCAGACCTGACAGTCGAAGCGGGGAGCTGTTTTTT.

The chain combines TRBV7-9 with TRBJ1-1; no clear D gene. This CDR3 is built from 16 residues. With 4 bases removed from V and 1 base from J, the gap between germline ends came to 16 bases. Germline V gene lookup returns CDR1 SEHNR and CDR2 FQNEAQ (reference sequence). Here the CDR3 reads CASSSDYSRQNTEAFF. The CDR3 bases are TGTGCCAGCAGCTCCGATTATTCTCGACAGAACACTGAAGCTTTCTTT.

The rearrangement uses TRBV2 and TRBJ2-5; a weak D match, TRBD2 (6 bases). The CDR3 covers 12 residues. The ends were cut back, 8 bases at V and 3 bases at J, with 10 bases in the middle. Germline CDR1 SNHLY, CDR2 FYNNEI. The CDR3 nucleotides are TGTGCCAGCGCGGGGAGAGAAGAGACCCAGTACTTC. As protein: CASAGREETQYF.

The CDR3: CASSLGSAGPYEQYF. The CDR3 DNA is TGTGCCAGCAGTTTAGGTTCGGCGGGCCCCTACGAGCAGTACTTC. The chain employs TRBV27 and TRBJ2-7; D might be TRBD2 (5 bases). The V end lost 2 bases, the J end lost 2 bases, and 13 bases lay between the germline ends. The CDR3 is 15 amino acids. Germline loops: CDR1 MNHEY, CDR2 SMNVEV (reference sequence).

The CDR3 here is CASSVGVGRQPQHF. The CDR3 nucleotides read TGTGCCAGCAGCGTAGGGGTGGGGCGTCAGCCCCAGCATTTT. V usage is TRBV9 and J usage is TRBJ1-5; a possible D gene is TRBD1 (5 bases). This CDR3 is 14 amino acids long. Germline lookup yields CDR1 SGDLS and CDR2 YYNGEE. Trimming stripped 0 bases from V and 6 bases from J, with 10 bases between.

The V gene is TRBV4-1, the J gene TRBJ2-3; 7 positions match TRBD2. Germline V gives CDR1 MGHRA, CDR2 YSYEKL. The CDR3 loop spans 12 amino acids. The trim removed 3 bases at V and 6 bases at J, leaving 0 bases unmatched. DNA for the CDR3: TGCGCCAGCAGCCAGGGGGGGGATACGCAGTATTTT. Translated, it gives CASSQGGDTQYF.

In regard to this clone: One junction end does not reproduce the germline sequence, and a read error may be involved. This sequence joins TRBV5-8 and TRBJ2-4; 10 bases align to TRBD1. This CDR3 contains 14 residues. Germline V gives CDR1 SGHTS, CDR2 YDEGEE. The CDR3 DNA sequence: TGTGCCAGCAGACTGGACAGGGGGGGAGTGTCCGACGACTTC. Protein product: CASRLDRGGVSDDF.

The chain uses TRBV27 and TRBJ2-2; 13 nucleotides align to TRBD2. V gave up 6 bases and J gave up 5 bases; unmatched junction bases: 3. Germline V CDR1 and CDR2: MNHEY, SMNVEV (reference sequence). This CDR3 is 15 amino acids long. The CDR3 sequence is CASRRTSGGTGELFF. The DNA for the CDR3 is TGTGCCAGCAGGAGGACTAGCGGGGGTACCGGGGAGCTGTTTTTT.

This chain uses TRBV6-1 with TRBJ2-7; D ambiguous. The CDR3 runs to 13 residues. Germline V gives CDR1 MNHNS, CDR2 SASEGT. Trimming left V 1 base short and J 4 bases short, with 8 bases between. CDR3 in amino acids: CASSEGYEYEQYF. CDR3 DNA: TGTGCCAGCAGTGAAGGGTACGAGTACGAGCAGTACTTC.

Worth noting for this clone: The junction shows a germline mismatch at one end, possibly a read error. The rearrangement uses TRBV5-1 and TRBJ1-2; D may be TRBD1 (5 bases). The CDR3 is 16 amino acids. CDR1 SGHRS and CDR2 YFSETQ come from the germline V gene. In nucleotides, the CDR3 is TGCGCCAGCAGATTGGCAGGGTCAACGACGATAGATGGCTACACCTTC. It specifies CASRLAGSTTIDGYTF.

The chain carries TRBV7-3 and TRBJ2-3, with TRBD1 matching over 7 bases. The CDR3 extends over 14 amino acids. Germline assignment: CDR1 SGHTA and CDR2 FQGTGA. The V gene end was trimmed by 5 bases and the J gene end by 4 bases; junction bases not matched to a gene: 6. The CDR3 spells CASSETGSADTQYF. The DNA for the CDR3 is TGTGCCAGCAGCGAGACAGGGAGCGCAGATACGCAGTATTTT.

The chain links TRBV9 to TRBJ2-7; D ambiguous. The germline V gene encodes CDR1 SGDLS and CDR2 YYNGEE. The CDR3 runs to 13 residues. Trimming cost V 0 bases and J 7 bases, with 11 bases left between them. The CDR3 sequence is CASSVDWASEQYF. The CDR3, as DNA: TGTGCCAGCAGCGTAGATTGGGCGAGTGAGCAGTACTTC.

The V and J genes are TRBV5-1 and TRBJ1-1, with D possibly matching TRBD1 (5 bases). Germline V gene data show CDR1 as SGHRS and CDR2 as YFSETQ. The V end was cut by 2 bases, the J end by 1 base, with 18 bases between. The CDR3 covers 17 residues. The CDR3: CASSFRSIDRGNTEAFF. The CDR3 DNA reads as TGCGCCAGCAGCTTTCGGTCGATCGACAGAGGGAACACTGAAGCTTTCTTT.

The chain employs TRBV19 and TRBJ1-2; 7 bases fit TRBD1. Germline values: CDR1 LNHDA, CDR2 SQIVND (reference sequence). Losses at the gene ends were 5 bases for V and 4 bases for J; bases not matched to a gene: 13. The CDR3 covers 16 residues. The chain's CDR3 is CASSLNRDSTRYGYTF. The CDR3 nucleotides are TGTGCCAGTAGTTTGAACCGGGACAGCACCCGCTATGGCTACACCTTC. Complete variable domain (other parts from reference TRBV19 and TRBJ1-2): DGGITQSPKYLFRKEGQNVTLSCEQNLNHDAMYWYRQDPGQGLRLIYYSQIVNDFQKGDIAEGYSVSREKKESFPLTVTSAQKNPTAFYLCASSLNRDSTRYGYTFGSGTRLTVV.